This TCR beta chain was retrieved from a study of monozygotic twins with inflammatory bowel disease. The CDR3 has 15 residues. Germline values: CDR1 SEHNR, CDR2 FQNEAQ (reference sequence). Each sample had eight separate cDNA synthesis reactions. The template switching step added UMIs that contained a 6-nucleotide sample barcode. cDNA encoding TCRalpha and TCRbeta underwent two nested PCRs of roughly 17 and 9 cycles, each of which was followed by bead purification. Each CDR3 protein gets one entry in TCRdb, which reprocessed the 5' RACE reads and gives no DNA. In total, the table holds over 110,000 distinct CDR3 sequences.

The sequenced sample was blood. This TCR was recovered from a human donor with ulcerative colitis or Crohn's disease, or a healthy co-twin of an affected twin (not recorded which). The J gene is TRBJ1-5, the V gene TRBV7-9; TCRdb's D call of TRBD1 is untestable without DNA. The CDR3 protein is CASSQNGGSNQPQHF.